This TCR beta chain was identified in a study of T cell changes during pregnancy in multiple sclerosis. Assay: immunoSEQ multiplex PCR; the TCRdb copy retains only in-frame clones and omits some. The sample lists some 48,000 clones, approximately 96% seen once, with roughly 1% in the top ten. The CDR3 contains 15 residues. Trimming pared 1 base from V and 0 bases from J, leaving 9 bases between. Germline CDR1 and CDR2: SGHVS and FQNEAQ. The chain combines TRBV7-8 with TRBJ1-1; perhaps TRBD1 as D (5 bases). The sequence came from a female donor with multiple sclerosis, enrolled in a pregnancy study. The source material was peripheral blood, sampled in the second trimester of pregnancy. The CDR3 loop is CASSLGGRMNTEAFF. CDR3 DNA: TGTGCCAGCAGCTTAGGGGGCAGAATGAACACTGAAGCTTTCTTT. Filled out from reference TRBV7-8 and TRBJ1-1, the complete variable domain reads GAGVSQSPRYKVAKRGQDVALRCDPISGHVSLFWYQQALGQGPEFLTYFQNEAQLDKSGLPSDRFFAERPEGSVSTLKIQRTQQEDSAVYLCASSLGGRMNTEAFFGQGTRLTVV.